The 24 T cell receptor beta chains in this list originate from one sample, sequenced in a study of CD8+ T cells in alopecia areata. The treatment is: oral pan-JAK inhibitor, 5-10 mg twice daily. Extracted RNA was reverse transcribed, and the resulting cDNA served as sequencing template. Clones were sequenced by immunoSEQ multiplex PCR, and TCRdb holds only the in-frame ones, with some missing. The sample holds 190,000 or so clones; roughly 61% are singletons and the top ten take over 10%. The source material was CD8+ T cells sorted from blood, sampled at week 24, from a patient treated with tofacitinib. These TCRs come from a human donor with alopecia areata.

The chain combines TRBV30 with TRBJ1-2; TRBD1 is a possible D gene (5 bases). This CDR3 is 10 amino acids long. Per the germline V gene, CDR1 is GTSNPN and CDR2 is SVGIG (reference sequence). V dropped 3 bases and J dropped 6 bases, with 5 bases sitting between them. CDR3 coding DNA: TGTGCCTGGAGAGGGGATGGCTACACCTTC. Its translation: CAWRGDGYTF.

V is TRBV7-9 and J is TRBJ1-5, with 7 nucleotides matching TRBD1. From germline, CDR1 is SEHNR and CDR2 FQNEAQ (reference sequence). Trimming at V came to 7 bases and at J to 7 bases, leaving 4 bases not matched to a gene. The CDR3 spans 12 residues. This CDR3 reads CASTMDRQPQHF. The CDR3 DNA sequence: TGTGCCAGCACCATGGACAGGCAGCCCCAGCATTTT.

About this clone: Additional DNA sequences in this sample encode the identical CDR3. The V gene is TRBV5-1, the J gene TRBJ2-1; D unclear. This CDR3 spans 11 amino acids. Germline V gene sequence: CDR1 SGHRS, CDR2 YFSETQ. Trimming cost V 7 bases and J 3 bases, with 5 bases left between them. CDR3 sequence: CASSDYNEQFF. CDR3 coding DNA: TGCGCCAGCTCGGACTACAATGAGCAGTTCTTC. The whole variable domain, filled in from reference TRBV5-1 and TRBJ2-1, reads KAGVTQTPRYLIKTRGQQVTLSCSPISGHRSVSWYQQTPGQGLQFLFEYFSETQRNKGNFPGRFSGRQFSNSRSEMNVSTLELGDSALYLCASSDYNEQFFGPGTRLTVL.

This chain connects TRBV5-4 to TRBJ1-2; 8 nucleotides line up with TRBD1. The CDR3 sequence is 12 residues long. The V segment lost 7 bases and the J segment 6 bases; nucleotides outside the gene matches: 5. In germline, CDR1 is SGHNT, CDR2 YYREEE (reference sequence). In DNA form, the CDR3 reads TGTGCCAGCGGCCAGGGGGCTCATGGCTACACCTTC. Amino acid sequence: CASGQGAHGYTF. The entire variable domain, with the rest obtained from reference TRBV5-4 and TRBJ1-2, is as follows: ETGVTQSPTHLIKTRGQQVTLRCSSQSGHNTVSWYQQALGQGPQFIFQYYREEENGRGNFPPRFSGLQFPNYSSELNVNALELDDSALYLCASGQGAHGYTFGSGTRLTVV.

The rearrangement uses TRBV30 and TRBJ2-2; D is tentatively TRBD1 or TRBD2 (5 bases each). Trimming stripped 0 bases from V and 6 bases from J, with 8 bases between. CDR3 length: 13 residues. The germline V gene has CDR1 GTSNPN and CDR2 SVGIG (reference sequence). The CDR3 loop reads CAWSVREPGELFF. As DNA, the CDR3 is TGTGCCTGGAGTGTCAGGGAGCCCGGGGAGCTGTTTTTT.

The sample holds a few counts of this clone. The chain employs TRBV21-1 and TRBJ2-7; no check of the table's D call, TRBD2, against the DNA was made. TRBV21-1 is described as a pseudogene. The CDR3 extends over 15 amino acids. The CDR3 nucleotides are TGTGCCAGCAGCAAATTGGTCACGGTATCCTACGAGCAGTACTTC. Translated, it gives CASSKLVTVSYEQYF.

The J gene is TRBJ2-1, the V gene TRBV6-5; 7 bases are shared with TRBD1. The CDR3 sequence is 15 residues long. Germline assignment: CDR1 MNHEY and CDR2 SVGAGI. Trimming removed 2 bases from V and 2 bases from J; junction bases left unmatched: 3. The CDR3 bases are TGTGCCAGCAGTTACGCGACAGGGCCCTACAATGAGCAGTTCTTC. Translated: CASSYATGPYNEQFF.

This clone came up a few times. V gene TRBV27 combines with J gene TRBJ2-1; weak D call: TRBD1 (5 bases). CDR3 length equals 15 residues. CDR1 MNHEY and CDR2 SMNVEV come from the germline V gene (reference sequence). Trimming took off 8 bases at V and 2 bases at J, with 16 bases between the two ends. CDR3 loop: CASSPPPGTYNEQFF. The CDR3 DNA sequence: TGTGCCAGCTCGCCGCCCCCAGGGACCTACAATGAGCAGTTCTTC.

The chain recombines TRBV29-1 with TRBJ2-7; D is uncertain. Trimming took 4 bases from V and 2 from J, leaving 6 bases between them. CDR3 length: 11 amino acids. Germline CDR1 and CDR2: SQVTM and ANQGSEA. This CDR3 is CSVGRTYEQYF. CDR3 nucleotide sequence: TGCAGCGTTGGACGCACCTACGAGCAGTACTTC.

This clone was seen a few times. The gene calls are TRBV7-9 and TRBJ2-2; 10 nucleotides line up with TRBD1. The CDR3 consists of 15 residues. Per germline, CDR1 SEHNR and CDR2 FQNEAQ (reference sequence). Trimming took 4 bases from V and 4 from J; bases not matched to a gene: 3. CDR3 loop: CASSWTGGTTGELFF. The CDR3 region has the DNA TGTGCCAGCAGCTGGACAGGGGGGACCACCGGGGAGCTGTTTTTT.

The chain couples TRBV6-5 to TRBJ1-4; D possibly corresponds to TRBD1 (5 bases). The CDR3 is 11 amino acids. Germline loops: CDR1 MNHEY, CDR2 SVGAGI. Trimming stripped 9 bases from V and 10 bases from J, with 12 bases between. The CDR3 DNA follows: TGTGCCAGTGGGGCGGGGGGAAAACTGTTTTTT. This translates into CASGAGGKLFF.

The chain employs TRBV27 and TRBJ2-1, with 8 bases fitting TRBD2. The CDR3 covers 14 residues. Germline V gene data show CDR1 as MNHEY and CDR2 as SMNVEV (reference sequence). V shed 4 bases, J shed 6 bases, and the junction held 5 bases outside the gene matches. The CDR3 DNA reads TGTGCCAGCAGTTCTAGCGGGTTACCCAATGAGCAGTTCTTC. Its protein is CASSSSGLPNEQFF.

This clone was recorded a few times. The chain links TRBV7-8 to TRBJ2-3; D unresolved. Germline values: CDR1 SGHVS, CDR2 FQNEAQ. V gave up 5 bases and J gave up 2 bases, with 14 bases separating them. This CDR3 has 15 residues. DNA for the CDR3: TGTGCCAGCAGCCCAAAGCGCGGCTACACAGATACGCAGTATTTT. Residues: CASSPKRGYTDTQYF.

The V gene is TRBV7-9, the J gene TRBJ1-2; no definite D call. The germline gives CDR1 SEHNR, CDR2 FQNEAQ (reference sequence). V lost 1 base and J 5 bases, leaving 5 bases between the germline ends. CDR3 size: 12 residues. CDR3 loop: CASSLVGYGYTF. The DNA for the CDR3 is TGTGCCAGCAGCTTAGTCGGATATGGCTACACCTTC.

This clone occurred once. This rearrangement joins TRBV6-5 to TRBJ2-5; no reliable D call. The CDR3 covers 13 residues. Per the germline V gene, CDR1 is MNHEY and CDR2 is SVGAGI. Trimming removed 5 bases from V and 4 bases from J, with 11 bases in between. The CDR3 region is CASSTMVGETQYF. The CDR3 DNA reads TGTGCCAGCAGTACGATGGTTGGAGAGACCCAGTACTTC.

The rearrangement uses TRBV13 and TRBJ2-2; no firm D call. The V end was cut by 5 bases, the J end by 6 bases, with 7 bases between. Germline CDR1 is PRHDT and CDR2 is FYEKMQ (reference sequence). The CDR3 contains 12 residues. DNA of the CDR3: TGTGCCAGCAGCCCAAGGGCCGGGGAGCTGTTTTTT. The encoded protein is CASSPRAGELFF.

The rearrangement links TRBV2 to TRBJ2-7; D is perhaps TRBD1 or TRBD2 (5 bases each). With 7 bases removed from V and 5 bases from J, the gap between germline ends came to 18 bases. Germline CDR1 is SNHLY and CDR2 is FYNNEI. There are 14 residues in the CDR3. In nucleotides, the CDR3 is TGTGCCAGCAATCCGGGACCCACATCTGACGAGCAGTACTTC. Its translation is CASNPGPTSDEQYF.

The rearrangement uses TRBV27 and TRBJ1-5, with D perhaps TRBD1 (6 bases). The CDR3 covers 14 residues. Trimming took 3 bases from V and 7 from J, leaving 13 bases between them. Per germline, CDR1 MNHEY and CDR2 SMNVEV (reference sequence). In DNA form, the CDR3 reads TGTGCCAGCAGTTTGGGGGGGCAGAACCAGCCCCAGCATTTT. This translates into CASSLGGQNQPQHF.

The V call is TRBV5-4, the J call TRBJ2-1; TRBD2 agrees at 7 bases. With V trimmed by 5 bases and J by 6 bases, 2 bases remained unmatched. This CDR3 comprises 12 residues. Germline V lookup: CDR1 SGHNT, CDR2 YYREEE (reference sequence). This chain's CDR3 is CASRTGGNEQFF. The CDR3 DNA reads TGTGCCAGCAGAACGGGGGGCAATGAGCAGTTCTTC.

This chain uses TRBV9 with TRBJ1-4, with D unresolved. CDR3 length: 14 residues. Trimming removed 2 bases at V and 1 base at J, with 6 bases between. Looked up from germline, CDR1 is SGDLS and CDR2 is YYNGEE. CDR3 protein: CASSVSVTNEKLFF. CDR3 DNA: TGTGCCAGCAGCGTTTCAGTAACTAATGAAAAACTGTTTTTT.

The rearrangement joins TRBV9 to TRBJ1-5; no firm D call. This CDR3 comprises 14 residues. The V gene's germline CDR1 is SGDLS and CDR2 YYNGEE. The ends were cut back, 3 bases at V and 0 bases at J, with 7 bases in the middle. CDR3 DNA: TGTGCCAGCAGCGCTAGAGATAGCAATCAGCCCCAGCATTTT. Protein: CASSARDSNQPQHF. Full variable domain (missing parts from reference TRBV9 and TRBJ1-5): DSGVTQTPKHLITATGQRVTLRCSPRSGDLSVYWYQQSLDQGLQFLIQYYNGEERAKGNILERFSAQQFPDLHSELNLSSLELGDSALYFCASSARDSNQPQHFGDGTRLSIL.

The V and J genes are TRBV2 and TRBJ1-6, with 8 positions matching TRBD1. CDR1 and CDR2 (germline): SNHLY, FYNNEI. The trim removed 3 bases at V and 7 bases at J, leaving 8 bases unmatched. This CDR3 spans 16 amino acids. The CDR3 protein is CASSDSFRGLNSPLHF. The CDR3 DNA follows: TGTGCCAGCAGTGACTCGTTCAGGGGGCTAAATTCACCCCTCCACTTT.

This clone was counted only a few times. The chain uses TRBV19 and TRBJ2-3, with D uncertain. The CDR3 consists of 15 residues. CDR1 and CDR2 (germline): LNHDA, SQIVND (reference sequence). Trimming removed 1 base at V and 0 bases at J, with 8 bases between. The CDR3 DNA is TGTGCCAGTAGTATAGTAGGGTCCAGCACAGATACGCAGTATTTT. This encodes CASSIVGSSTDTQYF.

The gene calls are TRBV2 and TRBJ2-2, with D hard to call. The CDR3 sequence is 13 residues long. V was trimmed by 8 bases and J by 0 bases, leaving 7 bases between them. CDR1 and CDR2 (germline): SNHLY, FYNNEI. CDR3 sequence (DNA): TGTGCCAGCTTAGTGTCGAACACCGGGGAGCTGTTTTTT. Its protein is CASLVSNTGELFF.